This T cell receptor beta chain was identified in a study of T cell repertoires in cytomegalovirus infection. The CDR3 consists of 13 residues. Trimming pared 7 bases from V and 2 bases from J, leaving 11 bases between. Germline V gives CDR1 MDHEN, CDR2 SYDVKM. Each CDR3 protein gets one entry after TCRdb re-called the reads with MiXCR. Of 310,000 or so distinct CDR3 sequences in the sample, around 25% were seen once. Study-wide points: In two of eight donors, the top clonotype was HLA-C-restricted CMV-specific.

This clonotype was detected a few times. No antigen is known for it. The rearrangement uses TRBV28 and TRBJ1-2, with D perhaps matching TRBD1 (6 bases). The sequenced sample was PBMCs. This TCR came from a human donor in good health (CMV status not recorded). Some clones in this sample may be carry-over from other donors' samples. DNA for the CDR3: TGTGCCAGCAAGACGGACAGCAACTATGGCTACACCTTC. Translating it yields CASKTDSNYGYTF.